The rows below give T cell receptor beta chains drawn from one sample of a study of OX40 agonist ivuxolimab in advanced cancers. Profiling relied on immunoSEQ multiplex PCR, and the TCRdb table lists in-frame clones only, not all of them. The data contain tens of thousands of clones, less than 90% of them singletons. The specimen was CD4+ or CD8+ T cells sorted from blood, collected in a trial of the OX40 agonist ivuxolimab. Every receptor here comes from an adult with an advanced solid tumor such as melanoma, head and neck, liver or kidney cancer. Both conserved end residues are part of each CDR3. Fields, in order: clone size, V gene, J gene, D gene, CDR3 protein, CDR3 DNA. A D gene is named only where the DNA matches it firmly. Rows may omit the clone size; those that give it use once, few, many or a size class.

>NA|TRBV5-1|TRBJ2-1|NA
CASSWGNRRGHNEQFF
TGCGCCAGCAGCTGGGGGAACAGGCGGGGGCACAATGAGCAGTTCTTC
>few|TRBV11-2|TRBJ1-1|NA
CASSPRGGVSEAFF
TGTGCCAGCAGCCCTAGAGGAGGGGTATCTGAAGCTTTCTTT
>NA|TRBV5-4|TRBJ2-1|NA
CASSLALGDYNEQFF
TGTGCCAGCAGCTTGGCCCTAGGGGACTACAATGAGCAGTTCTTC
>NA|TRBV6-1|TRBJ1-4|NA
CASSDTDRYNEKLFF
TGTGCCAGCAGTGACACCGACAGATACAATGAAAAACTGTTTTTT
>NA|TRBV19|TRBJ2-5|NA
CASSTRDTGFQETQYF
TGTGCCAGTAGTACCCGGGACACCGGATTCCAAGAGACCCAGTACTTC
>NA|TRBV2|TRBJ2-7|NA
CASSYVYEQYF
TGTGCCAGCAGTTACGTATACGAGCAGTACTTC
>NA|TRBV28|TRBJ2-7|NA
CASSSPGTYEQYF
TGTGCCAGCAGTTCTCCGGGAACCTACGAGCAGTACTTC
>NA|TRBV7-3|TRBJ2-1|TRBD2
CASSLSLAGQNEQFF
TGTGCCAGCAGCTTAAGCCTAGCGGGTCAAAATGAGCAGTTCTTC
>NA|TRBV5-4|TRBJ2-4|TRBD2
CASSNSGAGAKNIQYF
TGTGCCAGCAGCAACAGCGGGGCGGGTGCCAAAAACATTCAGTACTTC
>NA|TRBV5-4|TRBJ1-6|NA
CASSPPPRTGQKDYNSPLHF
TGTGCCAGCAGCCCCCCTCCCCGCACAGGGCAAAAAGACTATAATTCACCCCTCCACTTT
>NA|TRBV27|TRBJ2-5|TRBD2
CASGTGTSGGAERETQYF
TGTGCCAGCGGAACCGGGACTAGCGGGGGGGCCGAGCGAGAGACCCAGTACTTC
>few|TRBV28|TRBJ1-2|TRBD1
CASSLRTGGRGYTF
TGTGCCAGCAGTCTTAGGACAGGGGGCCGGGGCTACACCTTC
>once|TRBV12-5|TRBJ2-1|TRBD1
CASARTGGHNEQFF
TGTGCTAGTGCCCGGACAGGGGGCCACAATGAGCAGTTCTTC
>NA|TRBV14|TRBJ1-5|NA
CASSPQGRFQPQHF
TGTGCCAGCAGCCCGCAGGGGCGCTTTCAGCCCCAGCATTTT
>NA|TRBV6-5|TRBJ1-6|NA
CASSYEGSSYNSPLHF
TGTGCCAGCAGTTACGAAGGGAGCTCCTATAATTCACCCCTCCACTTT
>few|TRBV19|TRBJ1-4|NA
CASCEAGSNEKLFF
TGTGCCAGTTGTGAGGCAGGATCGAATGAAAAACTGTTTTTT
>NA|TRBV7-8|TRBJ2-7|TRBD1
CASSLDRGMDEQYF
TGTGCCAGCAGCTTAGACAGGGGAATGGACGAGCAGTACTTC
>NA|TRBV27|TRBJ1-1|NA
CASNGYLGTEAFF
TGTGCCAGCAACGGGTATTTGGGCACTGAAGCTTTCTTT
>NA|TRBV29-1|TRBJ1-3|NA
CSVTSSGNTIYF
TGCAGCGTTACGAGCTCTGGAAACACCATATATTTT
>NA|TRBV5-4|TRBJ2-7|TRBD2
CASSLAERGGYEQYF
TGTGCCAGCAGCTTGGCCGAGCGGGGGGGTTACGAGCAGTACTTC
>NA|TRBV5-4|TRBJ2-1|TRBD2
CASSSGTSGTYNEQFF
TGTGCCAGCAGCTCCGGAACTAGCGGAACCTACAATGAGCAGTTCTTC
>NA|TRBV30|TRBJ2-7|NA
CAWSVPGDSYEQYF
TGTGCCTGGAGTGTACCTGGGGATTCCTACGAGCAGTACTTC
>NA|TRBV9|TRBJ2-3|TRBD2
CASSARGGRTDTQYF
TGTGCCAGCAGCGCCCGGGGGGGCCGAACAGATACGCAGTATTTT
>NA|TRBV7-3|TRBJ2-1|TRBD1
CASSTTGTGGEEQFF
TGTGCCAGCAGCACAACCGGGACAGGTGGAGAGGAGCAGTTCTTC
>NA|TRBV5-1|TRBJ2-5|NA
CASSNQARETQYF
TGCGCCAGCAGCAACCAAGCGCGAGAGACCCAGTACTTC
>NA|TRBV2|TRBJ2-6|NA
CASSVLAPHNSGANVLTF
TGTGCCAGCAGTGTTCTGGCCCCTCACAACTCTGGGGCCAACGTCCTGACTTTC
>NA|TRBV5-6|TRBJ2-1|NA
CASSFPSTYNEQFF
TGTGCCAGCAGCTTCCCCTCTACCTACAATGAGCAGTTCTTC
>NA|TRBV30|TRBJ1-1|TRBD1
CAWSVTGDTEAFF
TGTGCCTGGAGTGTGACAGGGGACACTGAAGCTTTCTTT
>NA|TRBV7-9|TRBJ2-5|NA
CASSLRLDQETQYF
TGTGCCAGCAGCTTACGATTGGATCAAGAGACCCAGTACTTC
>NA|TRBV10-1|TRBJ2-2|NA
CASGLINTGELFF
TGCGCCAGCGGACTCATCAACACCGGGGAGCTGTTTTTT
>NA|TRBV6-1|TRBJ1-2|NA
CASSDGTGYGYTF
TGTGCCAGCAGTGATGGAACAGGCTATGGCTACACCTTC
>NA|TRBV28|TRBJ1-4|TRBD1
CASSVETGLWRGLFF
TGTGCCAGCAGTGTCGAGACAGGGCTTTGGAGGGGGCTGTTTTTT
>NA|TRBV9|TRBJ2-4|NA
CASSVEVDSQNIQYF
TGTGCCAGCAGCGTAGAGGTGGACAGTCAAAACATTCAGTACTTC
>few|TRBV6-5|TRBJ2-7|NA
CASRGPSYEQYF
TGTGCCAGCAGAGGACCCTCCTACGAGCAGTACTTC
>NA|TRBV5-6|TRBJ2-4|NA
CASSLFDPGPSLAKNIQYF
TGTGCCAGCAGCTTGTTCGACCCGGGACCAAGTCTAGCCAAAAACATTCAGTACTTC
>NA|TRBV6-6|TRBJ1-3|TRBD1
CASSYLQGEVGNTIYF
TGTGCCAGCAGTTATCTTCAGGGGGAAGTTGGAAACACCATATATTTT